These T cell receptor beta chains were read from a single sample in a study of neoadjuvant anti-PD-1 for oral cavity cancer. Produced via immunoSEQ multiplex PCR; TCRdb's table is partial and in-frame only. The data contain approximately 12,000 clones, over 60% of them seen just once; the ten biggest clones take up approximately 3%. The sequenced sample was PBMCs, obtained after nivolumab (anti-PD-1) treatment. These receptors all come from a person between 40 and 85 years old with oral cavity squamous cell carcinoma. Both conserved end residues are part of each CDR3. A D gene is named only where the DNA matches it firmly. The size of a clone is reported for some rows only, either as once, few or many, or as a class for expanded clones.

15 | TRBJ2-3 | TRBV9 | - | - | TGTGCCAGCAGCGTAGCGGGACTTAACACAGATACGCAGTATTTT | CASSVAGLNTDTQYF
16 | TRBJ1-5 | TRBV15 | - | - | TGTGCCACCAGCAGTGAGTTGGGATACGGCAATCAGCCCCAGCATTTT | CATSSELGYGNQPQHF
15 | TRBJ1-5 | TRBV28 | few | TRBD1 | TGTGCCAGCAGTTTACCCCGACAGGGGAATCAGCCCCAGCATTTT | CASSLPRQGNQPQHF
15 | TRBJ2-1 | TRBV6-5 | - | TRBD2 | TGTGCCAGCAGCCTTACTAGCGGGAGTAACAATGAGCAGTTCTTC | CASSLTSGSNNEQFF
14 | TRBJ2-5 | TRBV27 | - | TRBD2 | TGTGCCAGCAGTTTATGGGGGGGACGGGAGACCCAGTACTTC | CASSLWGGRETQYF
13 | TRBJ2-2 | TRBV5-1 | few | - | TGCGCCAGCAGCTTGGGGGCCACCGGGGAGCTGTTTTTT | CASSLGATGELFF
16 | TRBJ2-7 | TRBV11-2 | - | TRBD2 | TGTGCCAGCAGGCTCGATTCACCTAGCGGGAGAAACGAGCAGTACTTC | CASRLDSPSGRNEQYF
11 | TRBJ2-1 | TRBV6-5 | - | - | TGTGCCAGCAACTGGGGAGATGAGCAGTTCTTC | CASNWGDEQFF
15 | TRBJ2-7 | TRBV28 | few | TRBD2 | TGTGCCAGCATTACCGGGACTAGCGGGGGTTACGAGCAGTACTTC | CASITGTSGGYEQYF
14 | TRBJ1-2 | TRBV5-5 | - | - | TGTGCCAGCAGCTTCGGTATAGGGTACTTGGGCTACACCTTC | CASSFGIGYLGYTF
16 | TRBJ1-1 | TRBV7-3 | - | - | TGTGCCAGCAGCTTATTGGCCGACAGCCTGAACACTGAAGCTTTCTTT | CASSLLADSLNTEAFF
15 | TRBJ2-2 | TRBV9 | - | TRBD2 | TGTGCCAGCAGCGTAGCCGGGAGGGCCGCCGGGGAGCTGTTTTTT | CASSVAGRAAGELFF
14 | TRBJ2-1 | TRBV2 | - | - | TGTGCCAGCAGTGACCGTGGTTCCTACAATGAGCAGTTCTTC | CASSDRGSYNEQFF
14 | TRBJ2-2 | TRBV6-5 | - | - | TGTGCCAGCAGTCCAGGGGTGGCAACCGGGGAGCTGTTTTTT | CASSPGVATGELFF
16 | TRBJ1-1 | TRBV2 | - | - | TGTGCCAGCAGTGCGGTCGGTTCGCCTATGAACACTGAAGCTTTCTTT | CASSAVGSPMNTEAFF
15 | TRBJ1-5 | TRBV27 | - | - | TGTGCCAGCAGTTCCGGACGGAGTAGCAATCAGCCCCAGCATTTT | CASSSGRSSNQPQHF
14 | TRBJ2-2 | TRBV10-2 | - | - | TGCGCCAGCACTCCGCAGGCGAACACCGGGGAGCTGTTTTTT | CASTPQANTGELFF
15 | TRBJ2-1 | TRBV9 | - | - | TGTGCCAGCAGCGTAGTGGAGGGGGCTTATGGTGAGCAGTTCTTC | CASSVVEGAYGEQFF
15 | TRBJ2-5 | TRBV14 | - | - | TGTGCCAGCAGCCGGACTTCAGCGTACCAAGAGACCCAGTACTTC | CASSRTSAYQETQYF
12 | TRBJ2-7 | TRBV7-9 | - | - | TGTGCCAGCAGCTTATTTGGGCACGAGCAGTACTTC | CASSLFGHEQYF
15 | TRBJ2-3 | TRBV9 | - | - | TGTGCCAGCAGCGTATCCGGCGGGAGCACAGATACGCAGTATTTT | CASSVSGGSTDTQYF
16 | TRBJ1-1 | TRBV5-1 | - | - | TGCGCCAGCAGCCGTACAGGTGAGGGTAGAAACACTGAAGCTTTCTTT | CASSRTGEGRNTEAFF
16 | TRBJ2-7 | TRBV5-5 | - | - | TGTGCCAGCAGCTACCCCCGAGGGGGCGCGGGGGACGAGCAGTACTTC | CASSYPRGGAGDEQYF
16 | TRBJ2-3 | TRBV4-2 | few | TRBD1 | TGTGCCAGCAGCCAAGATCTGGGGACAGGGACAGATACGCAGTATTTT | CASSQDLGTGTDTQYF
13 | TRBJ1-1 | TRBV7-3 | - | - | TGTGCCAGCAGCCAGCTGGTGGGCACTGAAGCTTTCTTT | CASSQLVGTEAFF
10 | TRBJ2-3 | TRBV20-1 | few | - | TGCAGTGGAGGGACAGATACGCAGTATTTT | CSGGTDTQYF
16 | TRBJ2-3 | TRBV9 | - | TRBD2 | TGTGCCAGCAGCGTAGCGGGACTAGCTTACCCAGATACGCAGTATTTT | CASSVAGLAYPDTQYF
11 | TRBJ2-7 | TRBV2 | few | - | TGTGCCAGCAGTGAAGCGGGGGAGCAGTACTTC | CASSEAGEQYF
13 | TRBJ2-1 | TRBV2 | few | TRBD2 | TGTGCCAGGGGACTAGCGGGCGCAAATGAGCAGTTCTTC | CARGLAGANEQFF
16 | TRBJ2-2 | TRBV14 | - | TRBD1 | TGTGCCAGCAGCCAAGATCCGGGGACAGCTTTCGGGGAGCTGTTTTTT | CASSQDPGTAFGELFF
13 | TRBJ2-7 | TRBV7-2 | - | - | TGTGCCAGCAGCTTAGAACGGAGTCACGAGCAGTACTTC | CASSLERSHEQYF
16 | TRBJ2-1 | TRBV10-3 | - | TRBD2 | TGTGCCATCAGTGAGTCAACGGGAGGGTCCTACAATGAGCAGTTCTTC | CAISESTGGSYNEQFF
14 | TRBJ1-2 | TRBV5-4 | - | - | TGTGCCAGCAGCTTGTGGAGGGTCGGCTATGGCTACACCTTC | CASSLWRVGYGYTF
15 | TRBJ2-7 | TRBV7-2 | - | TRBD1 | TGTGCCAGCAGCTTTGCAGGGGGCGGTTCCTACGAGCAGTACTTC | CASSFAGGGSYEQYF
15 | TRBJ2-3 | TRBV9 | - | TRBD2 | TGTGCCAGCAGCGGCAGCGGGGTCCACACAGATACGCAGTATTTT | CASSGSGVHTDTQYF
14 | TRBJ2-7 | TRBV6-5 | - | TRBD2 | TGTGCCATCAGAGTAGGTGAGGCGGGAGGCGAGCAGTACTTC | CAIRVGEAGGEQYF
14 | TRBJ2-7 | TRBV5-4 | - | - | TGTGCCAGCAGCCGGGAAGGGAGCTACTACGAGCAGTACTTC | CASSREGSYYEQYF
15 | TRBJ1-5 | TRBV28 | - | - | TGTGCCAGCACCACAACGGCAGCAGGCAGCCAGCCCCAGCATTTT | CASTTTAAGSQPQHF
14 | TRBJ2-2 | TRBV7-3 | - | - | TGTGCCAGCAGCTCGACAGGAAACACCGGGGAGCTGTTTTTT | CASSSTGNTGELFF
15 | TRBJ2-7 | TRBV19 | few | - | TGTGCCAGTAGTAGCATGTGGGGTAGCGGCTACGAGCAGTACTTC | CASSSMWGSGYEQYF
14 | TRBJ1-1 | TRBV28 | few | - | TGTGCCAGCAGTTTAGCGGGGCAGAACACTGAAGCTTTCTTT | CASSLAGQNTEAFF
15 | TRBJ2-1 | TRBV10-3 | once | TRBD2 | TGTGCCATCAGTGTTGGAGCGGGAGTCTCCGATGAGCAGTTCTTC | CAISVGAGVSDEQFF
14 | TRBJ2-3 | TRBV6-5 | - | TRBD2 | TGTGCCAGCAGTTTCGGACTAGAAACAGATACGCAGTATTTT | CASSFGLETDTQYF
11 | TRBJ2-5 | TRBV30 | - | - | TGTGCCTGGAGCACCGGGGAGACCCAGTACTTC | CAWSTGETQYF
14 | TRBJ1-3 | TRBV11-2 | - | - | TGTGCCAGCAGCTTAGAACAGAGGGGGAACACCATATATTTT | CASSLEQRGNTIYF
12 | TRBJ2-5 | TRBV5-1 | - | - | TGCGCCAGCAGCTTGGACCGAGAGACCCAGTACTTC | CASSLDRETQYF
14 | TRBJ2-4 | TRBV6-1 | - | - | TGTGCCAGCAGTGAAGCTGGGGGATCGAACATTCAGTACTTC | CASSEAGGSNIQYF
14 | TRBJ1-2 | TRBV5-5 | - | - | TGTGCCAGCAGCTTTGGGAGGCGGGACTATGGCTACACCTTC | CASSFGRRDYGYTF
15 | TRBJ2-7 | TRBV5-6 | - | TRBD1 | TGTGCCAGCAGCCCGGTGGATCTGACAGGGAGAGAGCAGTACTTC | CASSPVDLTGREQYF
16 | TRBJ1-5 | TRBV10-3 | - | TRBD1 | TGTGCCATCAGTGAGTCGAGGGACAGGGGGGATCAGCCCCAGCATTTT | CAISESRDRGDQPQHF
14 | TRBJ1-2 | TRBV7-9 | few | - | TGTGCCAGCAGCCAACTGGGGGACTCCTATGGCTACACCTTC | CASSQLGDSYGYTF
13 | TRBJ2-2 | TRBV7-3 | - | - | TGTGCCAGCAGCCTAACCGGGACCGGGGAGCTGTTTTTT | CASSLTGTGELFF
13 | TRBJ2-7 | TRBV7-9 | - | - | TGTGCCAGCAGCCCGGGACCTATCTACGAGCAGTACTTC | CASSPGPIYEQYF
14 | TRBJ2-7 | TRBV6-5 | - | - | TGTGCCAGCAGTGAACCGGGGTTCCGGGGAGAGCAGTACTTC | CASSEPGFRGEQYF
14 | TRBJ2-7 | TRBV5-1 | - | - | TGCGCCACCCGGGACGGCGAAAGCTCCTACGAGCAGTACTTC | CATRDGESSYEQYF
19 | TRBJ2-6 | TRBV6-1 | - | TRBD1 | TGTGCCAGCAGTGAAGCGAGCGACAGGGTATTCGTCGGGGCCAACGTCCTGACTTTC | CASSEASDRVFVGANVLTF
11 | TRBJ1-2 | TRBV6-5 | - | - | TGTGCCAGCAGTTGGCAGGGTCGCTACACCTTC | CASSWQGRYTF
14 | TRBJ2-1 | TRBV27 | - | - | TGTGCCAGCAGTTCCCCTATTGCGCAAAATGAGCAGTTCTTC | CASSSPIAQNEQFF
14 | TRBJ2-7 | TRBV5-1 | - | - | TGCGCCAGCAGCTTGGCGGGGATTCCCTACGAGCAGTACTTC | CASSLAGIPYEQYF